The following is a T cell receptor (beta chain) sequence with its context. The record originates from a study of blood T cell repertoires in COVID-19. Background on the study: Italy, Spain and the United States were the sources of the convalescent and acute COVID-19 samples. The analysed material was cDNA or gDNA that came from T cells, B-cell-depleted T cells, or PBMCs.

CDR3 size: 15 residues. V was trimmed by 4 bases and J by 1 base, leaving 13 bases between them. The germline CDR1 and CDR2 sequences are SGHRS and YFSETQ. In the authors' workflow: Reference gene primer amplification gave estimated nucleated cell counts. Clones were sequenced by immunoSEQ multiplex PCR, and TCRdb holds only the in-frame ones, with some missing. V and J calls and clone size are given by that table; D and trimming were obtained from the DNA. In the table there are some 22,000 clones, approximately 88% of which are singletons. The sample consisted of peripheral blood. The chain links TRBV5-1 to TRBJ2-3; no definite D call. The sequence was obtained from a man between 65 and 85 years old in a cohort sampled during active COVID-19. CDR3 coding DNA: TGCGCCAGCAGCCAAGACTTTGTTCGCACAGATACGCAGTATTTT. Translating gives CASSQDFVRTDTQYF.